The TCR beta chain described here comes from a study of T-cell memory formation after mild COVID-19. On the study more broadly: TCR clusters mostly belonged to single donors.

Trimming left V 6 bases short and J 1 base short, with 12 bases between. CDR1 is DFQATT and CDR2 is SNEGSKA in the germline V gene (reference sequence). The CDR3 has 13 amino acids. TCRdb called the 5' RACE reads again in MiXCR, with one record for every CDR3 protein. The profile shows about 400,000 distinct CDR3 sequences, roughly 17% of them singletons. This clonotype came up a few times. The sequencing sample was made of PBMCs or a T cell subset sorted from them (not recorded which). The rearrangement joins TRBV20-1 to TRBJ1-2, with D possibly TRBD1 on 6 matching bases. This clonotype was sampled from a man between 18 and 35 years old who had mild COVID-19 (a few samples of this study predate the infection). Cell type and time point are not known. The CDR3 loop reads CSAGGVGNYGYTF. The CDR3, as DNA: TGCAGTGCCGGGGGCGTAGGTAACTATGGCTACACCTTC.